The T cell receptor beta chain under discussion was sequenced for a study of identical twins. Study-wide points: Weaker excess twin sharing was observed in beta out-of-frame sequences.

The CDR3 runs to 16 residues. Germline lookup yields CDR1 LGHNA and CDR2 YNFKEQ. Trimming removed 0 bases from V and 0 bases from J; junction bases left unmatched: 2. TCRdb redid the calling of the 5' RACE reads with MiXCR, one entry per CDR3 protein. The table includes 200,000 to 250,000 distinct CDR3 sequences, 10% to 15% detected once. About this clonotype itself: The antigen is unknown.

These same records also appear under a second study, on yellow fever vaccine responses in identical twins.

The receptor's source is a woman younger than 35 in good health. Sequencing was performed on memory (CD45RO+) T cells sorted from blood. The J gene is TRBJ2-1, the V gene TRBV4-2; 7 nucleotides match TRBD1. This CDR3 is CASSQEPGGSYNEQFF. CDR3 nucleotides: TGTGCCAGCAGCCAAGAACCAGGGGGCTCCTACAATGAGCAGTTCTTC.